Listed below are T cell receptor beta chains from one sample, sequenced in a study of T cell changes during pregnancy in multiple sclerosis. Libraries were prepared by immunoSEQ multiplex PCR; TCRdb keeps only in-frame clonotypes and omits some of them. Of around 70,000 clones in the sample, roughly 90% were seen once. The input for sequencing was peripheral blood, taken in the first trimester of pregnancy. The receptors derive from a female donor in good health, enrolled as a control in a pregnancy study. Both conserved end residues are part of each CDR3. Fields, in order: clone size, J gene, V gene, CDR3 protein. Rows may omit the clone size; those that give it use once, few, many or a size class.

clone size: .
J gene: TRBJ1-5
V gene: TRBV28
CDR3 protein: CASSFSAGRGQPQHF

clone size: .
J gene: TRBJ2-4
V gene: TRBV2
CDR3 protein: CASSEATGTKNIQYF

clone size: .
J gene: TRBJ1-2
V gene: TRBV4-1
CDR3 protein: CASSQVGGSRYGYTF

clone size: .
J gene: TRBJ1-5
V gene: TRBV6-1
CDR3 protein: CASSPRDIYSQPQHF

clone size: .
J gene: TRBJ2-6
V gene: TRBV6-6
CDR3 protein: CASGHSGANVLTF

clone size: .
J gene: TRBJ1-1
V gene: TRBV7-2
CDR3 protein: CASSLEQNTEAFF

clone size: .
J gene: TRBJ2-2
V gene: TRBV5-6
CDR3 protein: CASSSIIAGGSGELFF

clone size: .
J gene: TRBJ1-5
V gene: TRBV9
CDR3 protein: CASKKDTGLYQPQHF

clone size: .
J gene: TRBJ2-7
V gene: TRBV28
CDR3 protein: CASSSLPYTSYEQYF

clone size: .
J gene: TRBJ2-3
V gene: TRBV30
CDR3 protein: CAWTAGTNTDTQYF

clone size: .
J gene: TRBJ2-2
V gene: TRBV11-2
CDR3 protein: CASSPDRVVTGELFF

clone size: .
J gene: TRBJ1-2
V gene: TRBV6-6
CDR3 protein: CASSYFGRDYGYTF

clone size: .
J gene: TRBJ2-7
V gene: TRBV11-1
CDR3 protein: CASSPLSRDSTYEQYF

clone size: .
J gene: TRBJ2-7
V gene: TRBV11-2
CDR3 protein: CASSLTGGYVGTSYEQYF

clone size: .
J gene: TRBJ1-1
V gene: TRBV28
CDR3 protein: CASSSLTEAFF

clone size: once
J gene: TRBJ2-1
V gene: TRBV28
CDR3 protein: CAIWASSGNEQFF

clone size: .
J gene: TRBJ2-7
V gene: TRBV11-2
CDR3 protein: CASSLGAGRYEQYF

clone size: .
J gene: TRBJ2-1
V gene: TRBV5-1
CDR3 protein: CASSPIGLAGNGEQFF

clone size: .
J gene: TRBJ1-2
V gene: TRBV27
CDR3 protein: CASSLEIGGVYGYTF

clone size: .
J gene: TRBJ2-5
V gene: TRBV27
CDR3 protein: CASSLTGDQETQYF

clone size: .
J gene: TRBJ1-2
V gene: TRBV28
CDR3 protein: CASSRGRGGYTF

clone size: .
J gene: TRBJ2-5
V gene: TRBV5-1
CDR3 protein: CASSRRAGLGETQYF

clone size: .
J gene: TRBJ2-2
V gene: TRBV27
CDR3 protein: CASTSGTGYLDYNTGELFF